The rows below give T cell receptor beta chains drawn from one sample of a study of blood T cell repertoires in COVID-19. Produced via immunoSEQ multiplex PCR; TCRdb's table is partial and in-frame only. Of roughly 100,000 clones listed, 88% are singletons. The sequenced material came from peripheral blood. Every receptor here comes from an elderly man with acute or convalescent COVID-19. CDR3s include the opening cysteine and the closing phenylalanine or tryptophan. The D gene is left open where the match is weak. Clone size is given for some rows only: seen once, a few or many times, or a class if the clone is expanded.

- | TRBJ1-6 | TRBV11-2 | - | CASSPTARVKSFGLHF | TGTGCCAGCAGCCCGACGGCCAGGGTGAAATCTTTTGGACTCCACTTT
TRBD2 | TRBJ2-1 | TRBV3-1/TRBV3-2 | - | CASSPGLAYDNEQFF | TGTGCCAGCAGCCCGGGACTAGCGTATGACAATGAGCAGTTCTTC
TRBD1 | TRBJ1-1 | TRBV9 | - | CASSVGMSGGMNTEAFF | TGTGCCAGCAGCGTAGGAATGTCAGGGGGAATGAACACTGAAGCTTTCTTT
- | TRBJ2-1 | TRBV27 | - | CASSLKREGQQFF | TGTGCCAGCAGTTTAAAGAGGGAAGGTCAGCAGTTCTTC
- | TRBJ1-1 | TRBV25-1 | - | CASSDLLEAFF | TGTGCCAGCAGTGACCTACTTGAAGCTTTCTTT
- | TRBJ2-1 | TRBV12-5 | once | CASGLVLESEQFF | TGTGCTAGTGGTTTGGTACTAGAAAGTGAGCAGTTCTTC
- | TRBJ1-6 | TRBV27 | - | CASSLPGQGKAPLHF | TGTGCCAGCAGTTTACCCGGCCAGGGGAAGGCACCCCTCCACTTT
TRBD2 | TRBJ2-3 | TRBV10-1 | - | CASSESASGGILAQYF | TGCGCCAGCAGTGAGTCTGCGAGCGGGGGGATTTTGGCGCAGTATTTT
TRBD2 | TRBJ2-5 | TRBV11-2 | once | CASSLGTSGGRGTQYF | TGTGCCAGCAGCTTAGGGACTAGCGGGGGGCGGGGGACCCAGTACTTC
- | TRBJ1-5 | TRBV19 | - | CASNREHSNQPQHF | TGTGCCAGTAACCGGGAACATAGCAATCAGCCCCAGCATTTT
TRBD1 | TRBJ2-1 | TRBV19 | - | CASSKRTGMGYNEQFF | TGTGCCAGTAGTAAGCGGACAGGGATGGGGTACAATGAGCAGTTCTTC
- | TRBJ1-5 | TRBV12-5 | once | CASGLLSSSNQPQHF | TGTGCTAGTGGTTTGTTGTCCAGTAGCAATCAGCCCCAGCATTTT
TRBD1 | TRBJ2-1 | TRBV9 | - | CASSALGQGWNEQFF | TGTGCCAGCAGCGCCCTCGGACAGGGTTGGAATGAGCAGTTCTTC
TRBD2 | TRBJ2-6 | TRBV7-8 | - | CASSPNLAGDSHSGANVLTF | TGTGCCAGCAGCCCTAATCTAGCGGGGGATAGCCACTCTGGGGCCAACGTCCTGACTTTC
- | TRBJ2-2 | TRBV30 | - | CAWSAGVPGELFF | TGTGCCTGGAGTGCCGGGGTCCCCGGGGAGCTGTTTTTT
TRBD1 | TRBJ2-7 | TRBV29-1 | - | CSVGAGGTYEQYF | TGCAGCGTTGGTGCAGGGGGAACCTACGAGCAGTACTTC
- | TRBJ1-1 | TRBV12-3/TRBV12-4 | - | CASTRTANTEAFF | TGTGCCAGCACCAGGACAGCTAACACTGAAGCTTTCTTT
- | TRBJ1-5 | TRBV7-8 | once | CASTSGAGGQPQHF | TGTGCCAGCACCTCAGGGGCGGGGGGCCAGCCCCAGCATTTT
TRBD1 | TRBJ2-3 | TRBV19 | - | CASSGQGTDTQYF | TGTGCCAGTAGCGGACAGGGCACAGATACGCAGTATTTT
TRBD1 | TRBJ1-3 | TRBV19 | - | CASSMTGGTGNTIYF | TGTGCCAGTAGTATGACAGGGGGTACCGGAAACACCATATATTTT
- | TRBJ2-2 | TRBV5-1 | - | CASSLSHRDNTGELFF | TGCGCCAGCAGCTTGAGTCACAGGGATAACACCGGGGAGCTGTTTTTT
- | TRBJ2-2 | TRBV5-1 | - | CASSDNSGRNTGELFF | TGCGCCAGCAGCGATAATAGCGGTAGAAACACCGGGGAGCTGTTTTTT
- | TRBJ1-1 | TRBV10-3 | - | CAISAGHGNTEAFF | TGTGCCATCAGTGCCGGACACGGAAACACTGAAGCTTTCTTT
- | TRBJ2-3 | TRBV5-4 | - | CASSRGGEGGLEQYF | TGTGCCAGCAGCCGGGGTGGGGAGGGGGGTCTGGAGCAGTATTTT
- | TRBJ2-1 | TRBV5-1 | - | CASSGQGSYNEQFF | TGCGCCAGCAGCGGGCAGGGGTCTTACAATGAGCAGTTCTTC
- | TRBJ2-1 | TRBV5-1 | - | CASSDRTDSYNEQFF | TGCGCCAGCAGCGACCGGACAGATTCCTACAATGAGCAGTTCTTC
TRBD1 | TRBJ2-2 | TRBV6-2/TRBV6-3 | - | CASSLILQGNGELFF | TGTGCCAGCAGCCTAATCCTACAGGGGAACGGGGAGCTGTTTTTT
TRBD2 | TRBJ2-5 | TRBV5-4 | - | CASGSGGASGETQYF | TGTGCCAGCGGCAGCGGGGGGGCCTCGGGGGAGACCCAGTACTTC
- | TRBJ2-2 | TRBV3-1/TRBV3-2 | - | CASSFEEGRVTGELFF | TGTGCCAGCAGCTTCGAGGAGGGGCGCGTAACCGGGGAGCTGTTTTTT
- | TRBJ2-7 | TRBV4-2 | - | CASSQDGAGKKYEQYF | TGTGCCAGCAGCCAAGATGGAGCAGGGAAGAAATACGAGCAGTACTTC
- | TRBJ2-1 | TRBV6-5 | - | CASSRAATSYNEQFF | TGTGCCAGCAGTCGAGCGGCTACTAGCTACAATGAGCAGTTCTTC
TRBD2 | TRBJ2-7 | TRBV28 | - | CASSLQPSGFYEQYF | TGTGCCAGCAGTTTACAGCCTAGCGGGTTTTACGAGCAGTACTTC
TRBD1 | TRBJ2-6 | TRBV7-7 | once | CASSPTSGQGISGANVLTF | TGTGCTAGCAGCCCCACTTCTGGACAGGGGATCTCTGGGGCCAACGTCCTGACTTTC
TRBD1 | TRBJ2-2 | TRBV10-1 | - | CASGRTGTGELFF | TGCGCCAGCGGAAGGACAGGGACCGGGGAGCTGTTTTTT
- | TRBJ1-1 | TRBV10-3 | - | CAISERQGTEAFF | TGTGCCATCAGTGAACGGCAGGGCACTGAAGCTTTCTTT
TRBD2 | TRBJ2-7 | TRBV4-3 | - | CASSQEGETSGISYEQYF | TGCGCCAGCAGCCAAGAGGGGGAGACTAGCGGAATCTCCTACGAGCAGTACTTC
- | TRBJ1-2 | TRBV25-1 | - | CASSENSYNYGYTF | TGTGCCAGCAGTGAGAACAGTTATAACTATGGCTACACCTTC
- | TRBJ2-1 | TRBV5-6 | - | CASSSGTLFYNEQFF | TGTGCCAGCAGCTCCGGGACATTATTCTACAATGAGCAGTTCTTC
- | TRBJ1-5 | TRBV5-6 | - | CASSLAGGRDQPQHF | TGTGCCAGCAGCTTGGCCGGAGGACGCGATCAGCCCCAGCATTTT
TRBD1 | TRBJ1-1 | TRBV11-1 | - | CASSEGQVMNTEAFF | TGTGCCAGCAGCGAGGGACAGGTCATGAACACTGAAGCTTTCTTT
TRBD1 | TRBJ1-5 | TRBV12-5 | - | CASGLEGQWGSGNQPQHF | TGTGCTAGTGGTTTGGAGGGACAGTGGGGGAGTGGCAATCAGCCCCAGCATTTT
TRBD1 | TRBJ1-1 | TRBV28 | few | CASISRGKRGTEAFF | TGTGCCAGTATTTCCAGGGGGAAAAGGGGCACTGAAGCTTTCTTT